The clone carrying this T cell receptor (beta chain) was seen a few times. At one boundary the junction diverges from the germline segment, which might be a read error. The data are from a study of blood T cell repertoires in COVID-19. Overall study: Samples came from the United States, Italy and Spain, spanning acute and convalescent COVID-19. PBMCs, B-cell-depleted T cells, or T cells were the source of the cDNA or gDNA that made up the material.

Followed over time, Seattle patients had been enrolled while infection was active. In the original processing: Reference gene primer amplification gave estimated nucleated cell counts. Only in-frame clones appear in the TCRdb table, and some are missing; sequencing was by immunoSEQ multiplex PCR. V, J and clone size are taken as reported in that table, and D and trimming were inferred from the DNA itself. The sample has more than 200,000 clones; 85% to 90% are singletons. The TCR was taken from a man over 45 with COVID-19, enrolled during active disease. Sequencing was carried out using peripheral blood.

CDR3 region: CASRLDSGSYNEQFF. CDR3 sequence (DNA): TGCGCCAGCAGATTGGACAGCGGGAGTTACAATGAGCAGTTCTTC. The chain employs TRBV5-1 and TRBJ2-1; 8 bases fit TRBD2. Per the germline V gene, CDR1 is SGHRS and CDR2 is YFSETQ. This CDR3 is built from 15 residues.